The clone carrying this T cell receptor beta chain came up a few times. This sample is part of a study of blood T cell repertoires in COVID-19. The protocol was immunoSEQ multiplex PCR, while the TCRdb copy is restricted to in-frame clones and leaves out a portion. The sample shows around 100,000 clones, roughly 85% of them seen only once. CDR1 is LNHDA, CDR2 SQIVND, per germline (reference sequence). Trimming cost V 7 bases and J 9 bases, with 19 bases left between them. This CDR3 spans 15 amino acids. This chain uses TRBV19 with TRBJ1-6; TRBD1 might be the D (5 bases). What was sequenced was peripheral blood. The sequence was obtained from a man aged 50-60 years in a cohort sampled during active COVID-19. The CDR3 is CASNLRPGPRSPLHF. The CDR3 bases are TGTGCCAGTAACCTACGCCCAGGGCCCCGTTCACCCCTCCACTTT.